This T cell receptor beta chain was identified in a study of early T cells in non-severe SARS-CoV-2 infection. As for the study in general: Chains were unpaired, as sequencing was done on bulk RNA from unsorted whole blood.

Regarding the study as a whole: Clonotype matching in VDJdb favored anti-spike CD8 responses and did not capture private and CD4 specificities.

This clonotype has a handful of counts. Its antigen is still unknown. The ends were cut back, 6 bases at V and 3 bases at J, with 18 bases in the middle. There are 15 residues in the CDR3. Germline-derived CDR1 and CDR2 are ENHRY and SYGVKD. The protocol attached unique molecular identifiers to individual cDNA molecules. TCRdb itself ran the 5' RACE reads through MiXCR, one entry per CDR3 protein. The table shows about 80,000 distinct CDR3 sequences, with 12% occurring only once. This material consisted of whole blood, taken at baseline. The TCR originated in an adult who was a healthcare worker with PCR-confirmed SARS-CoV-2 infection or an uninfected control (not recorded which). The donor label of this sample is uncertain. The chain recombines TRBV10-3 with TRBJ2-7, with a weak D call TRBD2 (6 bases). The CDR3 region has the DNA TGTGCCATCAGCAACTCGGGGGAGAAGAGCTACGAGCAGTACTTC. This sequence encodes CAISNSGEKSYEQYF.